This T cell receptor beta chain was identified during a study of technical replicates of blood from a few donors. Germline lookup yields CDR1 MDHEN and CDR2 SYDVKM. J was trimmed by 8 bases and V by 7 bases; bases with no gene match: 5. The CDR3 has 14 amino acids. This table comes from immunoSEQ multiplex PCR, and its TCRdb copy is limited to in-frame clones, with some not included. The sample lists more than 70,000 clones, about 90% seen once, with 0.27% in the top ten. The receptor's source is a human donor in good health. Sample: T cells isolated from PBMCs. The chain links TRBV28 to TRBJ1-4, with 12 bases identical to TRBD1. The CDR3 reads CASTPGQGAEKLFF. The CDR3 DNA is TGTGCCAGCACGCCGGGACAGGGGGCGGAAAAACTGTTTTTT.